Below are 32 T cell receptor beta chains sequenced from a single sample in a study of shared clonotypes between healthy human individuals. Terminally differentiated effector memory CD45RA+ cells were left out of the naive CD8 fraction, which was CD45RO-negative and positively selected for CCR7. The data were produced by immunoSEQ multiplex PCR, yet TCRdb's version contains in-frame clones alone and is incomplete. The profile shows over 2,000,000 clones, around 93% of them singletons. Sequencing used naive CD8+ T cells from PBMCs. The receptors were gathered from a young man in good health. Some clones in this sample may be carry-over from other donors' samples.

This chain joins TRBV7-6 and TRBJ2-3; possible D gene TRBD2, 6 bases. V was cut by 1 base and J by 0 bases, with 17 bases left in between. CDR1 is SGHVS, CDR2 FNYEAQ, per germline. CDR3 length: 18 amino acids. CDR3 DNA: TGTGCCAGCAGCTTAGGGCCGGGGGAAGCGGGCAGCACAGATACGCAGTATTTT. Protein sequence: CASSLGPGEAGSTDTQYF.

The V gene is TRBV19, the J gene TRBJ1-1; a weak D match, TRBD1 (5 bases). Trimming left V 7 bases short and J 0 bases short, with 9 bases between. The CDR3 consists of 13 residues. Germline CDR1 is LNHDA and CDR2 is SQIVND (reference sequence). CDR3 sequence (DNA): TGTGCCAGTATAGGGGCCTTGAACACTGAAGCTTTCTTT. It codes for CASIGALNTEAFF.

This clone was detected once. The same CDR3 arises from other DNA sequences in this sample as well. The V gene is TRBV25-1, the J gene TRBJ2-6; D not resolved. CDR3 size: 14 residues. Deletions cut 6 bases from V and 0 bases from J, with 6 bases between. Germline values: CDR1 MGHDK, CDR2 SYGVNS. The CDR3 sequence is CASRQGSGANVLTF. As DNA, the CDR3 is TGTGCCAGCAGACAAGGCTCTGGGGCCAACGTCCTGACTTTC. Together with reference TRBV25-1 and TRBJ2-6, the CDR3 gives the full variable domain: EADIYQTPRYLVIGTGKKITLECSQTMGHDKMYWYQQDPGMELHLIHYSYGVNSTEKGDLSSESTVSRIRTEHFPLTLESARPSHTSQYLCASRQGSGANVLTFGAGSRLTVL.

This chain uses TRBV7-2 with TRBJ2-5, with D possibly being TRBD2 (5 bases). This CDR3 contains 15 residues. Trimming took off 3 bases at V and 5 bases at J, with 16 bases between the two ends. Germline assignment: CDR1 SGHTA and CDR2 FQGNSA. The CDR3 DNA sequence: TGTGCCAGCAGCTTCACTGGCGCGCGCGGGGAGACCCAGTACTTC. Translation gives CASSFTGARGETQYF.

This clone was recorded once. V usage is TRBV28 and J usage is TRBJ2-1; a weak D match, TRBD2 (5 bases). Looked up from germline, CDR1 is MDHEN and CDR2 is SYDVKM. The CDR3 runs 18 residues. V lost 3 bases and J lost 2, with 20 bases in between. The CDR3 nucleotides are TGTGCCAGCAGTTTGACCCCCGGATACCGAGGGCCCTACAATGAGCAGTTCTTC. This sequence encodes CASSLTPGYRGPYNEQFF. The whole variable domain, remainder taken from reference TRBV28 and TRBJ2-1, is DVKVTQSSRYLVKRTGEKVFLECVQDMDHENMFWYRQDPGLGLRLIYFSYDVKMKEKGDIPEGYSVSREKKERFSLILESASTNQTSMYLCASSLTPGYRGPYNEQFFGPGTRLTVL.

This clone is a singleton in its sample. The chain has TRBV14 and TRBJ2-1; 11 positions match TRBD2. The V gene's germline CDR1 is SGHDN and CDR2 FVKESK. This CDR3 comprises 20 residues. V was clipped by 2 bases and J by 4 bases; unmatched bases: 16. As DNA, the CDR3 is TGTGCCAGCAGCCAACACCGCGGGAGACTAGCGGGGAACCTATACAATGAGCAGTTCTTC. Encoded protein: CASSQHRGRLAGNLYNEQFF.

This rearrangement joins TRBV28 to TRBJ1-1, with D possibly matching TRBD1 (5 bases). The CDR3 runs to 16 residues. V lost 5 bases and J lost 3, with 19 bases in between. Germline V gene lookup returns CDR1 MDHEN and CDR2 SYDVKM. CDR3 coding DNA: TGTGCCAGCAGTCCCTCCGGGGAGGGGTGGGACACTGAAGCTTTCTTT. It encodes CASSPSGEGWDTEAFF. Full variable domain (rest looked up from reference TRBV28 and TRBJ1-1): DVKVTQSSRYLVKRTGEKVFLECVQDMDHENMFWYRQDPGLGLRLIYFSYDVKMKEKGDIPEGYSVSREKKERFSLILESASTNQTSMYLCASSPSGEGWDTEAFFGQGTRLTVV.

This sequence joins TRBV7-9 and TRBJ2-7, with 9 bases that match TRBD2. Germline CDR1 and CDR2: SEHNR and FQNEAQ (reference sequence). V lost 7 bases, J lost 0 bases, and 13 bases stayed unmatched. The CDR3 loop spans 17 amino acids. This CDR3 is CASIPGVAGASSYEQYF. As DNA, the CDR3 is TGTGCCAGCATTCCGGGTGTAGCGGGAGCCTCCTCCTACGAGCAGTACTTC. The full variable domain, in which reference TRBV7-9 and TRBJ2-7 provide the parts outside the CDR3, is DTGVSQNPRHKITKRGQNVTFRCDPISEHNRLYWYRQTLGQGPEFLTYFQNEAQLEKSRLLSDRFSAERPKGSFSTLEIQRTEQGDSAMYLCASIPGVAGASSYEQYFGPGTRLTVT.

The chain uses TRBV7-9 and TRBJ2-2; no firm D call. Germline CDR1 and CDR2: SEHNR and FQNEAQ (reference sequence). Between the trimmed V and J ends, which lost 1 base and 5 bases, there was a span of 14 bases. This CDR3 has 16 amino acids. The CDR3 protein is CASSLGLATLTGELFF. CDR3 nucleotides: TGTGCCAGCAGCTTAGGCCTTGCGACTCTGACCGGGGAGCTGTTTTTT. The full variable domain, rest sourced from reference TRBV7-9 and TRBJ2-2, is DTGVSQNPRHKITKRGQNVTFRCDPISEHNRLYWYRQTLGQGPEFLTYFQNEAQLEKSRLLSDRFSAERPKGSFSTLEIQRTEQGDSAMYLCASSLGLATLTGELFFGEGSRLTVL.

This sequence joins TRBV5-1 and TRBJ2-5; 13 bases are shared with TRBD2. The CDR3 totals 16 residues. V lost 4 bases, J lost 5 bases, and 8 bases stayed unmatched. Germline V gene lookup returns CDR1 SGHRS and CDR2 YFSETQ. This CDR3 is CASSPGLAGVAETQYF. The CDR3 DNA follows: TGCGCCAGCAGCCCCGGACTAGCGGGAGTTGCGGAGACCCAGTACTTC.

The chain employs TRBV7-6 and TRBJ2-1; no clear D gene. This CDR3 region has 14 residues. Germline-derived CDR1 and CDR2 are SGHVS and FNYEAQ. Trimming removed 5 bases from V and 4 bases from J, with 12 bases in between. The CDR3 DNA reads TGTGCCAGCAGCCCCCGGCTGGATTACAATGAGCAGTTCTTC. Amino acids: CASSPRLDYNEQFF.

The chain couples TRBV9 to TRBJ2-5; 8 nucleotides align to TRBD1. This CDR3 contains 15 residues. V lost 4 bases to trimming and J lost 5 bases; unmatched junction nucleotides: 10. Per the germline V gene, CDR1 is SGDLS and CDR2 is YYNGEE. This CDR3 is CASSYGTGNGETQYF. The CDR3 DNA reads as TGTGCCAGCAGCTATGGGACAGGCAATGGGGAGACCCAGTACTTC.

Turning to this clone: The sample contains more than one DNA sequence encoding this CDR3. The chain links TRBV9 to TRBJ2-3; 9 bases agree with TRBD2. The CDR3 spans 15 residues. V was pared by 3 bases and J by 1 base, with 3 bases of the junction left unmatched. Germline V CDR1 and CDR2: SGDLS, YYNGEE. CDR3 loop: CASSGSGRGTDTQYF. CDR3 in DNA: TGTGCCAGCAGCGGTAGCGGGAGAGGCACAGATACGCAGTATTTT.

The chain recombines TRBV9 with TRBJ1-3; D remains unclear. V dropped 5 bases and J dropped 7 bases, with 13 bases sitting between them. Germline CDR1 reads SGDLS; CDR2 reads YYNGEE. This CDR3 contains 13 residues. CDR3 DNA sequence: TGTGCCAGCAGAAAATTTACGGACAACACCATATATTTT. Residues: CASRKFTDNTIYF.

The V call is TRBV10-3, the J call TRBJ1-2, with TRBD1 as a possible D gene (6 bases). The germline V and J ends were trimmed by 2 bases and 6 bases, with 22 bases remaining between them. CDR3 length equals 17 residues. Germline V lookup: CDR1 ENHRY, CDR2 SYGVKD. The CDR3 is CAISEPRGRIKEDGYTF. The CDR3 bases are TGTGCCATCAGTGAGCCCAGGGGACGGATAAAGGAGGATGGCTACACCTTC.

This clone came up once. The CDR3: CASGLDALGAYTGELFF. DNA of the CDR3: TGTGCTAGTGGTTTGGACGCCTTGGGGGCCTACACCGGGGAGCTGTTTTTT. The chain couples TRBV12-5 to TRBJ2-2; weak D call: TRBD1 (6 bases). Trimming shortened V by 1 base and J by 3 bases, and 15 bases separated the two germline ends. Germline assignment: CDR1 LGHNT and CDR2 FRNRAP. The length of the CDR3 is 17 residues.

The rearrangement joins TRBV6-5 to TRBJ1-5; no clear D gene. Per germline, CDR1 MNHEY and CDR2 SVGAGI. The CDR3 has 15 residues. Deletions cut 0 bases from V and 9 bases from J, with 15 bases between. The CDR3 is CASSYSLGGVVPQHF. The CDR3 nucleotides are TGTGCCAGCAGTTACTCGCTGGGAGGCGTTGTGCCCCAGCATTTT.

V and J are TRBV16 and TRBJ1-2, with D uncertain. Germline loops: CDR1 KGHSY, CDR2 FQNENV. Trimming stripped 4 bases from V and 9 bases from J, with 9 bases between. This CDR3 is built from 11 residues. The chain's CDR3 is CASSRGLSYTF. The DNA of the CDR3 is TGTGCCAGCAGCCGCGGATTGAGCTACACCTTC.

The V call is TRBV7-8, the J call TRBJ1-2; TRBD1 agrees at 11 bases. The CDR3 is made up of 15 amino acids. Germline trimming cut 3 bases from V and 4 bases from J; bases unmatched to any gene: 4. In germline, CDR1 is SGHVS, CDR2 FQNEAQ. CDR3 amino acids: CASSLDRGQGYGYTF. For the CDR3, the DNA is TGTGCCAGCAGCTTGGACAGGGGGCAGGGCTATGGCTACACCTTC. The full variable domain, completed using reference TRBV7-8 and TRBJ1-2, is GAGVSQSPRYKVAKRGQDVALRCDPISGHVSLFWYQQALGQGPEFLTYFQNEAQLDKSGLPSDRFFAERPEGSVSTLKIQRTQQEDSAVYLCASSLDRGQGYGYTFGSGTRLTVV.

The chain combines TRBV6-4 with TRBJ2-4; D is undetermined. V was clipped by 3 bases and J by 0 bases, with 12 bases between them. CDR1 is MRHNA and CDR2 is SNTAGT in the germline V gene. This CDR3 has 16 amino acids. The CDR3 loop reads CASSEGPLEAKNIQYF. The CDR3 region has the DNA TGTGCCAGCAGTGAAGGTCCCTTGGAAGCCAAAAACATTCAGTACTTC.

J is TRBJ1-4 and V is TRBV9; D unclear. The CDR3 covers 17 residues. Per the germline V gene, CDR1 is SGDLS and CDR2 is YYNGEE. V was shortened by 8 bases and J by 0 bases, with 20 bases between the two germline ends. CDR3 in DNA: TGTGCCAGTTCACCGGGCCCCGGTCCCCCAACTAATGAAAAACTGTTTTTT. Protein: CASSPGPGPPTNEKLFF.

This clone came up once. The gene calls are TRBV11-2 and TRBJ2-7; D is ambiguous. Germline V gene lookup returns CDR1 SGHAT and CDR2 FQNNGV. V was clipped by 5 bases and J by 7 bases, with 18 bases between them. The CDR3 spans 14 residues. The CDR3 DNA is TGTGCCAGCAGCCACGACCGGGCCGGGCTTGAGCAGTACTTC. It translates to CASSHDRAGLEQYF.

The chain employs TRBV19 and TRBJ2-2; D is ambiguous. Germline CDR1 and CDR2: LNHDA and SQIVND (reference sequence). This CDR3 is 16 amino acids long. V was shortened by 0 bases and J by 6 bases, with 14 bases between the two germline ends. CDR3 in DNA: TGTGCCAGTAGTATAGACCTAGAAGGAGCCTCCGGGGAGCTGTTTTTT. This sequence encodes CASSIDLEGASGELFF.

The V call is TRBV10-2, the J call TRBJ2-7; 7 nucleotides line up with TRBD1. J was trimmed by 2 bases and V by 2 bases; bases with no gene match: 12. This CDR3 has 17 amino acids. The germline V gene encodes CDR1 WSHSY and CDR2 SAAADI. DNA of the CDR3: TGCGCCAGCAGTGAGAAGAATATAAAGGGACAGCCCTACGAGCAGTACTTC. This translates into CASSEKNIKGQPYEQYF.

This clone has just one count. The chain carries TRBV27 and TRBJ2-7, with 14 nucleotides matching TRBD2. J was trimmed by 2 bases and V by 2 bases; bases with no gene match: 5. Looked up from germline, CDR1 is MNHEY and CDR2 is SMNVEV (reference sequence). This CDR3 is 17 amino acids long. CDR3 residues: CASSLTRLAGGPYEQYF. CDR3 nucleotides: TGTGCCAGCAGTTTAACGAGACTAGCGGGAGGGCCCTACGAGCAGTACTTC.

This chain joins TRBV7-7 and TRBJ2-2; TRBD1 might be the D (5 bases). Germline CDR1 and CDR2: SSHAT and FNYEAQ (reference sequence). The CDR3 sequence is 17 residues long. V lost 0 bases and J 2 bases, leaving 13 bases between the germline ends. Here the CDR3 reads CASSLARGRANTGELFF. CDR3 sequence (DNA): TGTGCCAGCAGCTTAGCGAGAGGCAGGGCAAACACCGGGGAGCTGTTTTTT.

The rearrangement joins TRBV5-1 to TRBJ2-3, with D possibly matching TRBD2 (5 bases). The CDR3 is 15 amino acids. V was pared by 3 bases and J by 1 base, with 12 bases between. Germline V gene lookup returns CDR1 SGHRS and CDR2 YFSETQ. CDR3 DNA: TGCGCCAGCAGCTGGGAGCGGCTAGGCACAGATACGCAGTATTTT. Residues: CASSWERLGTDTQYF.

The CDR3 is CASRATGTHDYGYTF. The CDR3 bases are TGCGCCAGCAGGGCCACCGGGACGCATGACTATGGCTACACCTTC. The V gene is TRBV10-2, the J gene TRBJ1-2; the D gene is possibly TRBD1 (5 bases). Trimming pared 6 bases from V and 3 bases from J, leaving 17 bases between. The CDR3 runs 15 residues. The germline gives CDR1 WSHSY, CDR2 SAAADI.

This sequence joins TRBV4-1 and TRBJ2-7; D may be TRBD1 (5 bases). Trimming took 2 bases from V and 0 from J, leaving 14 bases between them. This CDR3 is built from 16 residues. Germline assignment: CDR1 MGHRA and CDR2 YSYEKL. CDR3 nucleotides: TGCGCCAGCAGCCAATCAGGGATTGTGAGCTCCTACGAGCAGTACTTC. Translation: CASSQSGIVSSYEQYF.

The CDR3 DNA sequence: TGTGCCAGCAGCGTATTGGGACAGTTTAATGAAAAACTGTTTTTT. It yields the protein CASSVLGQFNEKLFF. This chain joins TRBV9 and TRBJ1-4; 7 bases align to TRBD1. This CDR3 has 15 residues. Germline V gene data show CDR1 as SGDLS and CDR2 as YYNGEE. V was pared by 1 base and J by 4 bases, with 4 bases of the junction left unmatched. The variable domain in full, with the rest retrieved from reference TRBV9 and TRBJ1-4, is DSGVTQTPKHLITATGQRVTLRCSPRSGDLSVYWYQQSLDQGLQFLIQYYNGEERAKGNILERFSAQQFPDLHSELNLSSLELGDSALYFCASSVLGQFNEKLFFGSGTQLSVL.

About this clone itself: Within the sample, other DNA sequences also encode this same CDR3. The chain's CDR3 is CASSLGSYNEQFF. In DNA form, the CDR3 reads TGTGCCAGCAGCTTAGGGAGCTACAATGAGCAGTTCTTC. This chain connects TRBV7-2 to TRBJ2-1; D is uncertain. CDR3 length equals 13 residues. The germline V and J ends were trimmed by 1 base and 3 bases, with 4 bases remaining between them. The germline V gene has CDR1 SGHTA and CDR2 FQGNSA.

This chain connects TRBV7-8 to TRBJ2-7, with 13 bases that match TRBD2. V gave up 8 bases and J gave up 5 bases; unmatched junction bases: 15. Germline V gene data show CDR1 as SGHVS and CDR2 as FQNEAQ. This CDR3 comprises 17 residues. The CDR3 DNA reads as TGTGCCAGCTCCCCCGGGACTAGCGGGACGTGGGCCAACGAGCAGTACTTC. Its translation: CASSPGTSGTWANEQYF.